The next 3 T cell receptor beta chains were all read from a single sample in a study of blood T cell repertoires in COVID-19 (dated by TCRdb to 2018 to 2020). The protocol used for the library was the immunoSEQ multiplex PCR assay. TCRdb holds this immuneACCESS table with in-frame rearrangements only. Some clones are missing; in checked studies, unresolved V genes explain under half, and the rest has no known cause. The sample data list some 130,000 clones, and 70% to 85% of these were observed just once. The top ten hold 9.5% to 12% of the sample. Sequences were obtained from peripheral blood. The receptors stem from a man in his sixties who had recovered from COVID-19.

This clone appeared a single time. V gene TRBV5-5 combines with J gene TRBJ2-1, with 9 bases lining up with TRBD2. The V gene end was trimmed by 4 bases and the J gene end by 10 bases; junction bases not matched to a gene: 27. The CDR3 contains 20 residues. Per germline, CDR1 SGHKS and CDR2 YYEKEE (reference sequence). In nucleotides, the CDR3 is TGTGCCAGCAGCCTAAGCACCGGGACAGTCCGCACGGGACTAGCAGGGGAGCAGTTCTTC. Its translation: CASSLSTGTVRTGLAGEQFF.

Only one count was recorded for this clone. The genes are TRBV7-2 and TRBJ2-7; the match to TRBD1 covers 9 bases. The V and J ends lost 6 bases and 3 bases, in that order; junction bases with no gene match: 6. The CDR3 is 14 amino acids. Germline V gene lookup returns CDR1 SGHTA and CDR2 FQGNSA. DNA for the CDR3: TGTGCCAGCAGTCAGGGACAGGGCCACTACGAGCAGTACTTC. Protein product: CASSQGQGHYEQYF.

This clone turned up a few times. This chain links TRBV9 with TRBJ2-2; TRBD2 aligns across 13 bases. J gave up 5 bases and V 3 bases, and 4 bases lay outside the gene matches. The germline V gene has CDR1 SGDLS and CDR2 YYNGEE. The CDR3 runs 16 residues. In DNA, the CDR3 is TGTGCCAGCAGCGCAGGACTAGCGGGGGTTACCGGGGAGCTGTTTTTT. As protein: CASSAGLAGVTGELFF. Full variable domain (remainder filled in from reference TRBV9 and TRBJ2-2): DSGVTQTPKHLITATGQRVTLRCSPRSGDLSVYWYQQSLDQGLQFLIQYYNGEERAKGNILERFSAQQFPDLHSELNLSSLELGDSALYFCASSAGLAGVTGELFFGEGSRLTVL.